This TCR beta chain was obtained from a study of T cells expressing NK-cell markers. TCRdb reworked the 5' RACE reads into one entry per CDR3 protein, no DNA. The table gives 400,000 to 500,000 distinct CDR3 sequences; the top ten clones make up 6% to 8% of it. Germline V gene lookup returns CDR1 KGHSH and CDR2 LQKENI. The CDR3 loop spans 16 amino acids. V usage is TRBV18 and J usage is TRBJ2-4. This TCR derives from a woman between 18 and 70 years old in good health. The sample consisted of blood T cells: a sorted CD56 or NKG2C T cell subset, CD4+ or CD8+ T cells, or bulk PBMC T cells (not recorded which). The CDR3 here is CASSPPWGFDKNIQYF.